This T cell receptor (beta chain) was retrieved from a study of graft-versus-host responses after intestinal transplantation. Study information: As for transplant type, recipients had multivisceral, liver-intestinal, or isolated intestinal grafts. Study results and caveats: With peak circulating GvH clone levels came an association with early post-transplant HvG declines. Analysis identified GvH clones in recipient marrow, with some appearing first in ileum or blood.

Concerning this clone itself: Antigen specificity is unknown.

TCRdb's table, derived via immunoSEQ multiplex PCR, lists solely in-frame clones and lacks some. The sample gives some 150,000 clones, about 93% of which show up once; 0.19% is in the top ten. CDR1 is MNHEY and CDR2 is SMNVEV in the germline V gene (reference sequence). The ends lost 8 bases at V and 7 bases at J; junction bases unmatched: 14. The CDR3 loop spans 16 amino acids. This TCR came from a human donor who received an intestinal transplant. The chain combines TRBV27 with TRBJ2-1, with 10 bases identical to TRBD2. Source: unstimulated CD4+ T cells sorted from spleen or lymph node cells, taken before intestinal transplant. The CDR3 region has the DNA TGTGCCAGCTCTACGCTAGCGGGAGTTCAGTGGAATGAGCAGTTCTTC. Encoded protein: CASSTLAGVQWNEQFF.